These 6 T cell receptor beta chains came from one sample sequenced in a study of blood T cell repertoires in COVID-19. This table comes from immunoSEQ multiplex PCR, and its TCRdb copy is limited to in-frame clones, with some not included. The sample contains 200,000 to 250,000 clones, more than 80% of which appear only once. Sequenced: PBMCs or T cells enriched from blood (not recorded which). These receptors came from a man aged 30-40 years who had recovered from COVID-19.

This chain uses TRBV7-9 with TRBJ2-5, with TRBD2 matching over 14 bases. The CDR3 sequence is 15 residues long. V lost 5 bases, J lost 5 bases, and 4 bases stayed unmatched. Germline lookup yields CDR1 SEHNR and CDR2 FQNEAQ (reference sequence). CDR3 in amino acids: CASSVTSGGDETQYF. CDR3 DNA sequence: TGTGCCAGCAGCGTGACTAGCGGGGGGGATGAGACCCAGTACTTC.

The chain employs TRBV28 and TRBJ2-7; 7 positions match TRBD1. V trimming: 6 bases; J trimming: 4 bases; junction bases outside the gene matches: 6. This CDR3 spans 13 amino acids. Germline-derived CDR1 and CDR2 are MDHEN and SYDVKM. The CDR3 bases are TGTGCCAGCAGACCGGGACAGCGGTACGAGCAGTACTTC. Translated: CASRPGQRYEQYF.

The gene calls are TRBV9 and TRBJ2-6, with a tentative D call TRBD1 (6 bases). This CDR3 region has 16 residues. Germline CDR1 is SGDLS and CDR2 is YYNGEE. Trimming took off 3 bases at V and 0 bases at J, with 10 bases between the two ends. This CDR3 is CASSGQEHSGANVLTF. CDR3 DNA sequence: TGTGCCAGCAGCGGACAGGAACACTCTGGGGCCAACGTCCTGACTTTC.

CDR3 amino acids: CASSLDSSLNYGYTF. The CDR3 DNA follows: TGCGCCAGCAGCTTGGACAGTTCCCTTAACTATGGCTACACCTTC. The chain links TRBV5-1 to TRBJ1-2, with D hard to call. The CDR3 runs 15 residues. CDR1 and CDR2 from the germline V gene are SGHRS and YFSETQ. V was cut by 0 bases and J by 1 base, with 10 bases left in between.

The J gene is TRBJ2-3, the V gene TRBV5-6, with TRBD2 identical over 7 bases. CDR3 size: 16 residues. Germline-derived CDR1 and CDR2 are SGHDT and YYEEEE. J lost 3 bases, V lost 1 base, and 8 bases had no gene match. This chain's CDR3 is CASSLSLWGGTDTQYF. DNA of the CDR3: TGTGCCAGCAGCTTGTCTTTATGGGGGGGAACAGATACGCAGTATTTT. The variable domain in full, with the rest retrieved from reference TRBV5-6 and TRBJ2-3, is DAGVTQSPTHLIKTRGQQVTLRCSPKSGHDTVSWYQQALGQGPQFIFQYYEEEERQRGNFPDRFSGHQFPNYSSELNVNALLLGDSALYLCASSLSLWGGTDTQYFGPGTRLTVL.

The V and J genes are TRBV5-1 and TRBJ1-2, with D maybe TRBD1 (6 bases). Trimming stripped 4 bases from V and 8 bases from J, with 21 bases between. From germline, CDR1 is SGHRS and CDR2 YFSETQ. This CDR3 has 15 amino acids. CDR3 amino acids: CASSPASGGGVGYTF. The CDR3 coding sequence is TGCGCCAGCAGCCCGGCTTCGGGGGGGGGCGTCGGCTACACCTTC.